A selection of T cell receptor beta chains follows, all from one sample in a study of OX40 agonist ivuxolimab in advanced cancers. Data came from immunoSEQ multiplex PCR; TCRdb stores just in-frame clones and leaves some out. The profile shows some 19,000 clones, approximately 87% of them singletons. Specimen: CD4+ or CD8+ T cells sorted from blood, collected in a trial of the OX40 agonist ivuxolimab. Every receptor here comes from an adult with an advanced solid tumor such as melanoma, head and neck, liver or kidney cancer. The CDR3 runs from the conserved cysteine through the conserved F or W. Each record gives: V gene, D gene, clone size, J gene, CDR3 DNA, CDR3 protein. A D gene is named only where the DNA matches it firmly. Size is stated for part of the rows, as once, few or many counts, or as a class when the clone is expanded.

TRBV28	-	-	TRBJ1-2	TGTGCCAGCAGACCAAGGACGGCCTATGGCTACACCTTC	CASRPRTAYGYTF
TRBV6-1	-	-	TRBJ2-3	TGTGCCAGCAGTGAATTAGGGAATATCGCAGATACGCAGTATTTT	CASSELGNIADTQYF
TRBV7-2	-	-	TRBJ2-3	TGTGCCAGCAGCTTTGGACAGGAGGGGGGGGATACGCAGTATTTT	CASSFGQEGGDTQYF
TRBV7-9	-	-	TRBJ2-7	TGTGCCAGCAGCTTAGTAGGAGGTGACAGAGCCTACGAGCAGTACTTC	CASSLVGGDRAYEQYF
TRBV27	TRBD1	-	TRBJ2-6	TGTGCCAGCAGTTCTTACCAGGGGGCCCCTGGGGCCAACGTCCTGACTTTC	CASSSYQGAPGANVLTF
TRBV6-6	TRBD2	-	TRBJ2-1	TGTGCCAGCAGTCCACTAGCGGGAGGGCCGCATGAGCAGTTCTTC	CASSPLAGGPHEQFF
TRBV7-6	-	-	TRBJ2-3	TGTGCCAGCAGCTTATTACCGAAGGCAGATACGCAGTATTTT	CASSLLPKADTQYF
TRBV7-9	TRBD2	-	TRBJ2-1	TGTGCCAGCAGCCCCGGGACTAGCGGGGGGGAGGGGCAGTTCTTC	CASSPGTSGGEGQFF
TRBV6-6	TRBD1	-	TRBJ1-3	TGTGCCAGCAGACTCGGGACAGGGGCAGGAAACACCATATATTTT	CASRLGTGAGNTIYF
TRBV28	-	-	TRBJ1-1	TGTGCCAGCAGTTTTGCGGGGGGTTTGAACACTGAAGCTTTCTTT	CASSFAGGLNTEAFF
TRBV28	TRBD1	-	TRBJ1-1	TGTGCCAGCAGCACAGACAGGGGCAACACTGAAGCTTTCTTT	CASSTDRGNTEAFF
TRBV29-1	TRBD1	-	TRBJ2-3	TGCAGCGTTGTGCCCGGGGACAGGGGAAGCGATACGCAGTATTTT	CSVVPGDRGSDTQYF
TRBV9	-	once	TRBJ1-5	TGTGCCAGCAGCGACGGACAGTGGGATCAGCCCCAGCATTTT	CASSDGQWDQPQHF
TRBV20-1	-	-	TRBJ2-7	TGCAGTGCCCCTGACGGCTACGAGCAGTACTTC	CSAPDGYEQYF
TRBV7-9	TRBD1	-	TRBJ2-5	TGTGCCAGCAGCTGGTCCGGGACAGTTGAAGAGACCCAGTACTTC	CASSWSGTVEETQYF
TRBV5-8	-	-	TRBJ2-7	TGTGCCAGCAGCCTAAGCTCCTACGAGCAGTACTTC	CASSLSSYEQYF
TRBV7-2	TRBD2	once	TRBJ2-1	TGTGCCAGCAGCATCCTGACTAGCGGAGAATACAATGAGCAGTTCTTC	CASSILTSGEYNEQFF
TRBV5-6	-	-	TRBJ2-7	TGTGCCAGCAGCTGGGGGACCGAGCAGTACTTC	CASSWGTEQYF
TRBV9	-	-	TRBJ1-5	TGTGCCAGCAGCGTAGGAGGGGGTCGCAATCAGCCCCAGCATTTT	CASSVGGGRNQPQHF
TRBV4-3	-	-	TRBJ2-5	TGCGCCAGCAGCCTGGGAGTTCTAGAGACCCAGTACTTC	CASSLGVLETQYF
TRBV4-2	TRBD1	-	TRBJ1-5	TGTGCCAGCAGCCAGTCAGGGGGCGCGTTACTCCAGCCCCAGCATTTT	CASSQSGGALLQPQHF
TRBV21-1	-	medium-sized	TRBJ2-3	TGTGCCCCAGGAAAGGGCGGGACAGATACGCAGTATTTT	CAPGKGGTDTQYF
TRBV7-9	-	once	TRBJ2-2	TGTGCCAGCAGCTTAGGGTTGGGGAGCCGTGACACCGGGGAGCTGTTTTTT	CASSLGLGSRDTGELFF
TRBV6-1	-	few	TRBJ2-7	TGTGCCAGCGTGCCCGAGGGCCCTAGGGGCTACGAGCAGTACTTC	CASVPEGPRGYEQYF
TRBV6-1	TRBD1	-	TRBJ1-1	TGTGCCAGCAGCCCGGGACAGCTGAACACTGAAGCTTTCTTT	CASSPGQLNTEAFF
TRBV2	-	-	TRBJ1-2	TGTGCCAGCAGTGAGACAGCTAACTATGGCTACACCTTC	CASSETANYGYTF
TRBV10-3	TRBD2	-	TRBJ2-7	TGTGCCATCAGTGAGTCGAAACTCGGCAGGACTAGCGGGAGCTCCTACGAGCAGTACTTC	CAISESKLGRTSGSSYEQYF
TRBV29-1	TRBD1	-	TRBJ2-2	TGCAGCGCCCGGACAGGGCGGGAGCTGTTTTTT	CSARTGRELFF